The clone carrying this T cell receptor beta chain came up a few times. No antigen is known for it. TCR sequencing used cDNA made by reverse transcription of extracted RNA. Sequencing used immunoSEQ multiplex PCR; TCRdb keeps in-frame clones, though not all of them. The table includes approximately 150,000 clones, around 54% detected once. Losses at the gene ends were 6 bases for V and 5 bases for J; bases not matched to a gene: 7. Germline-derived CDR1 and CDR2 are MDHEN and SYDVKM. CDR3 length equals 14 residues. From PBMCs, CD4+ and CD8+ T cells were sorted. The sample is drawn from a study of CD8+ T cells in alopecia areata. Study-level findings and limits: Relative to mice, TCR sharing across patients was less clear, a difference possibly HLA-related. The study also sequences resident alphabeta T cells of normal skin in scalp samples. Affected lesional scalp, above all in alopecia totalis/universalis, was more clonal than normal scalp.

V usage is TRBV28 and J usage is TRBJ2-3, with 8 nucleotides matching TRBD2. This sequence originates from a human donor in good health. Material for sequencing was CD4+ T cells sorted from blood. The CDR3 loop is CASSSGGPVDTQYF. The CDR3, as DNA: TGTGCCAGCAGCTCGGGAGGGCCGGTAGATACGCAGTATTTT.